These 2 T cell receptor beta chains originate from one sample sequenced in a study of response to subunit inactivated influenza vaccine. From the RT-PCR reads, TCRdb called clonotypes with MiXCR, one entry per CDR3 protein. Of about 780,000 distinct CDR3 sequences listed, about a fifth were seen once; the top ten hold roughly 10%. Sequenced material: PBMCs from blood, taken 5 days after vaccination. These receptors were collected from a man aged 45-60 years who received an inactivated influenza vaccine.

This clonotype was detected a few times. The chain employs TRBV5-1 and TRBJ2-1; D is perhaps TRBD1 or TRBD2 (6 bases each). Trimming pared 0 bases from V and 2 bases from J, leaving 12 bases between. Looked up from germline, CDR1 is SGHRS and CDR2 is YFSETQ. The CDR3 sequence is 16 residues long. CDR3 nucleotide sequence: TGCGCCAGCAGCTTGGCTGAGGGGGGCGCCTACAATGAGCAGTTCTTC. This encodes CASSLAEGGAYNEQFF.

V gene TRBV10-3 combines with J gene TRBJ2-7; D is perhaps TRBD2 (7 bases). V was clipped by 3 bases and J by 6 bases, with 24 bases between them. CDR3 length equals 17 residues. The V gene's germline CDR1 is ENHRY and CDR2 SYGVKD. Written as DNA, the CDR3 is TGTGCCATCAGTGATTACCGCCTTGGGGGGGGCGGAACCGAGCAGTACTTC. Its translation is CAISDYRLGGGGTEQYF.